This T cell receptor beta chain came from a study of cytomegalovirus exposure and HLA in healthy donors. Study-level information: Among a few hundred genotyped donors, about 85% fell in the Caucasian-associated ancestry cluster.

Trimming at V came to 0 bases and at J to 4 bases, leaving 9 bases not matched to a gene. Germline CDR1 is SGHDN and CDR2 is FVKESK. This CDR3 is built from 17 residues. The PCR employed 60 Vbeta primers together with 13 Jbeta primers. Sequencing was performed with immunoSEQ multiplex PCR; in TCRdb, only in-frame clones are kept and a portion is missing. The table records about 160,000 clones, approximately 88% of them present only once. The sequence was obtained from a woman aged 25 to 39 in good health and CMV-seronegative. The chain has TRBV14 and TRBJ1-1, with 9 bases identical to TRBD1. The sequenced material came from PBMCs. The CDR3 bases are TGTGCCAGCAGCCAAGAAACAGGGGGCGTTTCGGGCACTGAAGCTTTCTTT. It specifies CASSQETGGVSGTEAFF.